The TCR beta chain described here comes from a study of post-analysis software for immune sequencing data. CDR3 length: 14 residues. Germline values: CDR1 MNHEY, CDR2 SMNVEV (reference sequence). Trimming cost V 5 bases and J 8 bases; bases outside gene matches: 7. This clonotype has just a few counts. Its target is unknown. Unique molecular identifiers were present in the TCR beta cDNA libraries. One entry per CDR3 protein results from TCRdb running MiXCR on the PCR reads. Altogether 550,000 to 700,000 distinct CDR3 sequences are present, about 40% being singletons, with the ten largest covering approximately 1.7%. Study-wide findings and caveats: Comparison of patients with controls showed roughly five TRBV segments more frequent in patients, TRBV5-6, TRBV5-1 and TRBV20-1 among them.

The V call is TRBV27, the J call TRBJ1-2; 11 positions agree with TRBD1. The TCR was taken from a girl aged 10 to 17 with multiple sclerosis. Material for sequencing was blood. The chain's CDR3 is CASSPPGQGGGYTF. The CDR3 DNA sequence: TGTGCCAGCAGTCCTCCGGGACAGGGGGGGGGCTACACCTTC.